This TCR beta chain was recovered during a study of vaccination and CD4 T cells after COVID-19. Study context: Six men and four women formed the convalescents, two being Hispanic. Researchers treated cells with overlapping spike peptides taken from SARS-CoV-2, HCoV-NL63, HCoV-OC43 and HCoV-229E.

Scientists ran DNA taken from cultured CD4+ T cells through the Oncomine TCR Beta short-read assay for sequencing. TCRdb recomputed calls from the PCR reads with MiXCR, one row per CDR3 protein. Altogether about 25,000 distinct CDR3 sequences are present, about half being singletons, with the ten largest covering roughly 6.1%. Treatment of the sample: roughly nine-day PBMC culture with coronavirus spike peptide pools or control peptides (ViraFEST assay). The culture of about 2 million PBMCs per well included approximately 10 IU/ml IL-2 and about 9.9 ug/ml peptide pools. Details on this clonotype: Antigen specificity is unknown.

Study results and limitations: Researchers report that a median about 86% of reactive clones in convalescent patients surfaced only post-vaccination.

The CDR3 has 15 residues. Germline V gene sequence: CDR1 SNHLY, CDR2 FYNNEI. Trimming shortened V by 6 bases and J by 5 bases, and 18 bases separated the two germline ends. What was sequenced was CD4+ T cells from blood, cultured in vitro. This sequence originates from a human donor who had recovered from COVID-19. V is TRBV2 and J is TRBJ2-3, with D possibly being TRBD2 (5 bases). The CDR3 is CASRRAPYEGDTQYF. CDR3 nucleotides: TGTGCCAGCAGACGAGCGCCCTACGAGGGAGATACGCAGTATTTT.